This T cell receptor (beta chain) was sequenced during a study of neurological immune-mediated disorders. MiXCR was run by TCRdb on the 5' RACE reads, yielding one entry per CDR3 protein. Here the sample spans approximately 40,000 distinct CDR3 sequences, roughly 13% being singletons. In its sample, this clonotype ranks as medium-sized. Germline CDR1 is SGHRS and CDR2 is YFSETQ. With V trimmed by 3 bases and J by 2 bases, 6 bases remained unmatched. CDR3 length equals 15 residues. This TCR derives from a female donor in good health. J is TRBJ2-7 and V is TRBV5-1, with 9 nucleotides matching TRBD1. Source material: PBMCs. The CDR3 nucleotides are TGCGCCAGCAGCTCTACCGGGACAGGGCCCTACGAGCAGTACTTC. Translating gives CASSSTGTGPYEQYF.